One sample yielded the 14 T cell receptor beta chains listed below, sequenced in a study of cytomegalovirus exposure and HLA in healthy donors. A multiplex PCR was run with 60 Vbeta primers and 13 Jbeta primers. Using immunoSEQ multiplex PCR, the repertoire was profiled, and TCRdb retains in-frame clones only, with some absent. The sample lists more than 90,000 clones, 77% occurring once. What was sequenced was PBMCs. These receptors came from a man aged 50-60 years in good health and CMV-seropositive.

This clone was counted once. The chain is built from TRBV2 and TRBJ1-5, with TRBD1 identical over 7 bases. V shed 4 bases, J shed 1 base, and the junction held 1 base outside the gene matches. Germline CDR1 SNHLY, CDR2 FYNNEI. This CDR3 is 14 amino acids long. The CDR3 loop is CASSGQGSNQPQHF. In DNA form, the CDR3 reads TGTGCCAGCAGTGGACAGGGAAGCAATCAGCCCCAGCATTTT.

This chain joins TRBV5-1 and TRBJ1-1, with 11 bases aligning to TRBD1. Germline assignment: CDR1 SGHRS and CDR2 YFSETQ. With V trimmed by 4 bases and J by 0 bases, 5 bases remained unmatched. The CDR3 length is 16 residues. CDR3 protein: CASSQGQGAMNTEAFF. CDR3 sequence (DNA): TGCGCCAGCAGCCAAGGACAGGGGGCTATGAACACTGAAGCTTTCTTT.

The CDR3 loop reads CASSLLGQVSGGYTF. The DNA for the CDR3 is TGTGCCAGCAGTTTGTTAGGACAGGTTTCGGGCGGCTACACCTTC. The chain links TRBV27 to TRBJ1-2, with 7 bases fitting TRBD1. This CDR3 has 15 amino acids. Germline CDR1 and CDR2: MNHEY and SMNVEV (reference sequence). After removal of 3 bases from V and 8 bases from J, the junction contained 12 bases not matched to a gene.

The chain has TRBV10-2 and TRBJ2-7; 9 bases line up with TRBD1. J gave up 5 bases and V 6 bases, and 8 bases lay outside the gene matches. CDR3 size: 14 residues. Germline V gene lookup returns CDR1 WSHSY and CDR2 SAAADI. The CDR3 nucleotides read TGCGCCAGCAGGAGGACAGGGGTAATAAACGAGCAGTACTTC. It yields the protein CASRRTGVINEQYF.

The chain combines TRBV4-2 with TRBJ1-1, with D possibly being TRBD1 (5 bases). The CDR3 spans 16 residues. The ends were cut back, 0 bases at V and 1 base at J, with 12 bases in the middle. Per germline, CDR1 LGHNA and CDR2 YNFKEQ. CDR3 DNA sequence: TGTGCCAGCAGCCAAGACCCCGGGGGGGGGAACACTGAAGCTTTCTTT. Amino acids: CASSQDPGGGNTEAFF.

The chain recombines TRBV10-3 with TRBJ1-2; D is unclear. V lost 8 bases, J lost 3 bases, and 16 bases lay in between. Germline V CDR1 and CDR2: ENHRY, SYGVKD. The CDR3 is 14 amino acids. This CDR3 reads CAIWTEVGDYGYTF. The CDR3 region has the DNA TGTGCCATCTGGACCGAAGTCGGGGACTATGGCTACACCTTC.

J is TRBJ2-1 and V is TRBV10-3; TRBD1 is a possible D gene (6 bases). This CDR3 contains 16 residues. With 0 bases removed from V and 4 bases from J, the gap between germline ends came to 13 bases. Germline lookup yields CDR1 ENHRY and CDR2 SYGVKD. In DNA form, the CDR3 reads TGTGCCATCAGTGAGTCGGGGGCCCCCAGGTACAATGAGCAGTTCTTC. Its protein product is CAISESGAPRYNEQFF.

This chain links TRBV19 with TRBJ1-1, with TRBD1 matching 7 bases. The germline CDR1 and CDR2 sequences are LNHDA and SQIVND (reference sequence). The CDR3 has 15 residues. V dropped 5 bases and J dropped 5; count of bases not matched to a gene: 11. The CDR3 loop is CASSDARGAKTEAFF. The CDR3 DNA follows: TGTGCCAGTAGTGACGCCAGGGGGGCCAAGACTGAAGCTTTCTTT.

This clone was detected a few times. V and J are TRBV7-9 and TRBJ1-1; D is unclear. This CDR3 spans 14 amino acids. Trimming removed 6 bases from V and 2 bases from J, with 13 bases in between. Germline assignment: CDR1 SEHNR and CDR2 FQNEAQ (reference sequence). CDR3 in amino acids: CASSFLQPNTEAFF. DNA for the CDR3: TGTGCCAGCAGTTTTTTACAGCCAAACACTGAAGCTTTCTTT.

Of note for this clone: This sample also contains other DNA sequences that code for the same CDR3. The V call is TRBV5-1, the J call TRBJ1-1; 9 bases fit TRBD1. The CDR3 consists of 14 residues. CDR1 SGHRS and CDR2 YFSETQ come from the germline V gene. Germline trimming cut 0 bases from V and 6 bases from J; bases unmatched to any gene: 3. CDR3 sequence (DNA): TGCGCCAGCAGCTTGGGGGGACAGGGTGCTGAAGCTTTCTTT. As protein: CASSLGGQGAEAFF. The full variable domain, with the rest looked up from reference TRBV5-1 and TRBJ1-1, is KAGVTQTPRYLIKTRGQQVTLSCSPISGHRSVSWYQQTPGQGLQFLFEYFSETQRNKGNFPGRFSGRQFSNSRSEMNVSTLELGDSALYLCASSLGGQGAEAFFGQGTRLTVV.

The V and J genes are TRBV7-2 and TRBJ1-1; no definite D call. V lost 1 base to trimming and J lost 2 bases, with 11 bases between them. Germline CDR1 is SGHTA and CDR2 is FQGNSA. CDR3 length equals 15 residues. The DNA for the CDR3 is TGTGCCAGCAGCTTAGTAAGCCTAATTAACACTGAAGCTTTCTTT. This sequence encodes CASSLVSLINTEAFF.

V usage is TRBV6-5 and J usage is TRBJ1-1; D is uncertain. The germline V gene encodes CDR1 MNHEY and CDR2 SVGAGI. This CDR3 is 15 amino acids long. Between the trimmed V and J ends, which lost 6 bases and 1 base, there was a span of 15 bases. CDR3 in DNA: TGTGCCAGCAGCCCTACTCGAGGTCAGAACACTGAAGCTTTCTTT. This translates into CASSPTRGQNTEAFF.

This sequence joins TRBV7-9 and TRBJ1-3; TRBD1 aligns across 8 bases. CDR3 length: 15 amino acids. Germline CDR1 reads SEHNR; CDR2 reads FQNEAQ (reference sequence). V dropped 5 bases and J dropped 0; count of bases not matched to a gene: 3. CDR3 in amino acids: CASSPDRGSGNTIYF. The CDR3 region has the DNA TGTGCCAGCAGCCCAGACAGGGGCTCTGGAAACACCATATATTTT.

The rearrangement uses TRBV7-2 and TRBJ1-2; TRBD1 matches at 9 bases. Germline assignment: CDR1 SGHTA and CDR2 FQGNSA. With 5 bases clipped from V and 4 bases from J, the junction kept 11 bases outside the gene matches. This CDR3 region has 16 residues. The CDR3 loop is CASSPAPGQGSYGYTF. The CDR3 coding sequence is TGTGCCAGCAGCCCTGCGCCGGGACAGGGAAGCTATGGCTACACCTTC.